These 8 T cell receptor beta chains were all obtained from the same sample, sequenced in a study of cytomegalovirus exposure and HLA in healthy donors. Profiling relied on immunoSEQ multiplex PCR, and the TCRdb table lists in-frame clones only, not all of them. The table includes over 200,000 clones, around 90% detected once. Sequencing input: PBMCs. These receptor sequences come from a woman aged 18-29 years in good health and CMV-seronegative.

This rearrangement joins TRBV28 to TRBJ2-7, with D maybe TRBD1 (5 bases). V lost 8 bases and J lost 3, with 20 bases in between. The length of the CDR3 is 15 residues. The germline V gene encodes CDR1 MDHEN and CDR2 SYDVKM. The CDR3 loop reads CASGQGSHLVYEQYF. In DNA, the CDR3 is TGTGCCAGCGGCCAGGGTTCCCACCTCGTCTACGAGCAGTACTTC.

Comment on this clone: The sample contains more than one DNA sequence encoding this CDR3. The chain links TRBV9 to TRBJ2-2, with a possible D match to TRBD1 (6 bases). The CDR3 loop spans 15 amino acids. Germline values: CDR1 SGDLS, CDR2 YYNGEE. The V and J ends lost 0 bases and 5 bases respectively, with 11 bases between them. In DNA form, the CDR3 reads TGTGCCAGCAGCGTAGGGGGGCGCGGGACCGGGGAGCTGTTTTTT. Its protein product is CASSVGGRGTGELFF.

The chain joins TRBV21-1 to TRBJ1-2; no check of the table's D call, TRBD1, against the DNA was made. TRBV21-1 has pseudogene status. CDR3 length: 12 residues. CDR3 sequence (DNA): TGTGCCAGCAGCAACGACAGGGATAGTAGCACCTTC. This translates into CASSNDRDSSTF.

The rearrangement joins TRBV9 to TRBJ2-3; maybe TRBD1 (5 bases). Per germline, CDR1 SGDLS and CDR2 YYNGEE. The CDR3 extends over 16 amino acids. V lost 0 bases to trimming and J lost 0 bases, with 11 bases between them. The CDR3 is CASSVGGAWSTDTQYF. Written as DNA, the CDR3 is TGTGCCAGCAGCGTAGGTGGGGCGTGGAGCACAGATACGCAGTATTTT. Based on the CDR3 plus reference TRBV9 and TRBJ2-3, the full variable domain is DSGVTQTPKHLITATGQRVTLRCSPRSGDLSVYWYQQSLDQGLQFLIQYYNGEERAKGNILERFSAQQFPDLHSELNLSSLELGDSALYFCASSVGGAWSTDTQYFGPGTRLTVL.

The J gene is TRBJ2-7, the V gene TRBV5-1, with 7 bases aligning to TRBD2. With 6 bases clipped from V and 0 bases from J, the junction kept 6 bases outside the gene matches. The germline CDR1 and CDR2 sequences are SGHRS and YFSETQ. The CDR3 is 14 amino acids. The CDR3 bases are TGCGCCAGCAAAGCGGGGACCCTCTCCTACGAGCAGTACTTC. Translating it yields CASKAGTLSYEQYF.

V gene TRBV19 combines with J gene TRBJ2-7; D possibly corresponds to TRBD1 (6 bases). CDR3 length: 11 amino acids. Looked up from germline, CDR1 is LNHDA and CDR2 is SQIVND (reference sequence). The V end lost 7 bases, the J end lost 6 bases, and 10 bases lay between the germline ends. The CDR3 spells CASTGRGEQYF. The CDR3 DNA reads TGTGCCAGTACGGGCAGGGGCGAGCAGTACTTC. The full variable domain, with the rest looked up from reference TRBV19 and TRBJ2-7, is DGGITQSPKYLFRKEGQNVTLSCEQNLNHDAMYWYRQDPGQGLRLIYYSQIVNDFQKGDIAEGYSVSREKKESFPLTVTSAQKNPTAFYLCASTGRGEQYFGPGTRLTVT.

Only one count was recorded for this clone. This sequence joins TRBV7-6 and TRBJ2-7, with a weak D call TRBD1 (6 bases). The V end lost 2 bases, the J end lost 6 bases, and 14 bases lay between the germline ends. The CDR3 is 14 amino acids. Germline CDR1 reads SGHVS; CDR2 reads FNYEAQ. The DNA of the CDR3 is TGTGCCAGCAGCTTATTGCAGGGGCAAAGCGAGCAGTACTTC. Its protein is CASSLLQGQSEQYF.

V is TRBV5-1 and J is TRBJ2-7; D is uncertain. Between the trimmed V and J ends, which lost 0 bases and 0 bases, there was a span of 7 bases. CDR1 is SGHRS, CDR2 YFSETQ, per germline. This CDR3 is 14 amino acids long. This CDR3 is CASSLDSFSYEQYF. For the CDR3, the DNA is TGCGCCAGCAGCTTGGACAGCTTCTCCTACGAGCAGTACTTC.